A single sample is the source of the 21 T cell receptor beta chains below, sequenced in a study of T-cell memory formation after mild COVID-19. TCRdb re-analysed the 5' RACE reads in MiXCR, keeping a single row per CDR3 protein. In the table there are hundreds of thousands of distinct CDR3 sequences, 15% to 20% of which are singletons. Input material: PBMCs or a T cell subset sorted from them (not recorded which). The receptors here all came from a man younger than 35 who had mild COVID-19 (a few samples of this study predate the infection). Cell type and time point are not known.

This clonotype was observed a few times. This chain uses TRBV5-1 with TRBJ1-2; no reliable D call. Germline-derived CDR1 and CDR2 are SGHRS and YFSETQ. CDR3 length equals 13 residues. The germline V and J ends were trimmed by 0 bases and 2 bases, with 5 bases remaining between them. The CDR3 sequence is CASSLGSNYGYTF. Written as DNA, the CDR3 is TGCGCCAGCAGCTTGGGCAGCAACTATGGCTACACCTTC.

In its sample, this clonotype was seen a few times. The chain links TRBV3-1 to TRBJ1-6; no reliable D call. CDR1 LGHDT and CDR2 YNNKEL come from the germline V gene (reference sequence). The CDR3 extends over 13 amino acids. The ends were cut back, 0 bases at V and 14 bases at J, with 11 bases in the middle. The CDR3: CASSQDLQATLHF. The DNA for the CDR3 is TGTGCCAGCAGCCAAGATTTGCAAGCCACCCTCCACTTT.

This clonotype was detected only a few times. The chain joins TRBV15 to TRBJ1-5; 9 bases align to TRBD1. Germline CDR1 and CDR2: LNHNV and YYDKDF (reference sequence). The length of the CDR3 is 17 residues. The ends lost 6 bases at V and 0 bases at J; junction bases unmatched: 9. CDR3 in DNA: TGTGCCACCAGTACACAGGGGGCGTTTATTAGCAATCAGCCCCAGCATTTT. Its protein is CATSTQGAFISNQPQHF.

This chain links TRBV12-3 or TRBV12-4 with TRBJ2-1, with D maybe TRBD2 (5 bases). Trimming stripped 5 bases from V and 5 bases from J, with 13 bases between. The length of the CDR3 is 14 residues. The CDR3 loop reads CASSQPYGDNEQFF. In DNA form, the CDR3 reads TGTGCCAGCAGTCAACCCTACGGGGACAATGAGCAGTTCTTC.

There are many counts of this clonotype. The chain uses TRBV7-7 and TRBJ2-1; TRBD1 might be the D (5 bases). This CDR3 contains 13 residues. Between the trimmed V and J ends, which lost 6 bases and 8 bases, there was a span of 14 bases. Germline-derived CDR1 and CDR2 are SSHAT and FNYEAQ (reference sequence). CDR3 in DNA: TGTGCCAGCAGTTTAAATCTAGGGGATGAGCAGTTCTTC. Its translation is CASSLNLGDEQFF.

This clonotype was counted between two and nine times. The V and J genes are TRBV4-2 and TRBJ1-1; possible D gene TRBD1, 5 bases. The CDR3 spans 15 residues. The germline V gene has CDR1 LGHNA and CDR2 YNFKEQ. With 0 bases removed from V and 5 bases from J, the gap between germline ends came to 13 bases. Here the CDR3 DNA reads TGTGCCAGCAGCCAAGATATCGGGGAGGGGACTGAAGCTTTCTTT. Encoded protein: CASSQDIGEGTEAFF.

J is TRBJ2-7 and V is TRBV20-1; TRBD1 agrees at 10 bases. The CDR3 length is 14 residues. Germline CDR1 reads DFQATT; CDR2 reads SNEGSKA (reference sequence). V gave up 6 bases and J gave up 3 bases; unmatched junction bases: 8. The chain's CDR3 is CSASGTGDFYEQYV. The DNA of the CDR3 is TGCAGTGCGTCCGGGACAGGGGACTTCTACGAGCAGTACGTC.

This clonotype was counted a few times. Here the CDR3 DNA reads TGTGCCAGCAGCGTTAGGGGCGTACTCAACACCGGGGAGCTGTTTTTT. Its translation is CASSVRGVLNTGELFF. This rearrangement joins TRBV9 to TRBJ2-2; D is possibly TRBD1 (5 bases). The CDR3 consists of 16 residues. The germline CDR1 and CDR2 sequences are SGDLS and YYNGEE. Between the trimmed V and J ends, which lost 2 bases and 2 bases, there was a span of 13 bases.

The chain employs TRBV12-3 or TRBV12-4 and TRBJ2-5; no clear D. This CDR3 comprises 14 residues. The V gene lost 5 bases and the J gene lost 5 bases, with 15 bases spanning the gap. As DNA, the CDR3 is TGTGCCAGCAGTATCATGAAGCGTGCGGAGACCCAGTACTTC. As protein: CASSIMKRAETQYF.

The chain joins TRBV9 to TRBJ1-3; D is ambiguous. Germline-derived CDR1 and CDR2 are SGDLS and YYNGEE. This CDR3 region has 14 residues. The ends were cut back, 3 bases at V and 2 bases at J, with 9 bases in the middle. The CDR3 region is CASSAAVAGNTIYF. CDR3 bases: TGTGCCAGCAGCGCGGCCGTTGCTGGAAACACCATATATTTT.

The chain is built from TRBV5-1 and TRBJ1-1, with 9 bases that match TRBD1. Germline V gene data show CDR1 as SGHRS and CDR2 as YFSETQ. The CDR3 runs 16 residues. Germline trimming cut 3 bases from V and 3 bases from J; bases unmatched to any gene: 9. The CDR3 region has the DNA TGCGCCAGCAGCTACCCGGGACAGGGAATGCACACTGAAGCTTTCTTT. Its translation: CASSYPGQGMHTEAFF.

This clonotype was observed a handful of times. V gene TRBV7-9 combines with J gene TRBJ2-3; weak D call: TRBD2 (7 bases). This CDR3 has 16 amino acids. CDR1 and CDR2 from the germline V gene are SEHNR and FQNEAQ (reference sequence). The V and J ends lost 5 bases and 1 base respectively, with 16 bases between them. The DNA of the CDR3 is TGTGCCAGCAGCCCCTGGGGGGGGCACGGCACAGATACGCAGTATTTT. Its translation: CASSPWGGHGTDTQYF.

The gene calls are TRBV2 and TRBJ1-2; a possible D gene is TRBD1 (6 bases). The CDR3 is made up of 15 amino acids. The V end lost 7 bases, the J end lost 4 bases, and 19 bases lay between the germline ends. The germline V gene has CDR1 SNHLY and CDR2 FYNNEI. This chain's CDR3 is CASNSVRGLVYGYTF. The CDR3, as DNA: TGTGCCAGCAACAGCGTCCGGGGGCTCGTCTATGGCTACACCTTC.

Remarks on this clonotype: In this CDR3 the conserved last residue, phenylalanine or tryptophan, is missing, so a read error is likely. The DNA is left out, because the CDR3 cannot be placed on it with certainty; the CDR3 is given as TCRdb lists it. This chain's CDR3 is CASSQVTGTGYWGTGL. V gene TRBV3-2 combines with J gene TRBJ1-6; the listed D gene, TRBD1, was not tested against the DNA. TRBV3-2 constitutes a pseudogene. The CDR3 has 16 amino acids, counting both end residues.

CDR3 loop: CASSRLPPGSGELFF. The CDR3 coding sequence is TGCGCCAGCAGCAGGTTACCCCCAGGGTCCGGGGAGCTGTTTTTT. The rearrangement uses TRBV4-3 and TRBJ2-2; D possibly corresponds to TRBD1 (5 bases). V dropped 5 bases and J dropped 6 bases, with 16 bases sitting between them. Germline CDR1 and CDR2: LGHNA and YSLEER. The CDR3 consists of 15 residues.

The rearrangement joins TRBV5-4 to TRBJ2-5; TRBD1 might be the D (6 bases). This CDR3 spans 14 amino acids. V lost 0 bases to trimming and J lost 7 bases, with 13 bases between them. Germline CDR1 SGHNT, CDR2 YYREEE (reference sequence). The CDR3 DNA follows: TGTGCCAGCAGCTTGGGTTGGACAGAAGGGACCCAGTACTTC. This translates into CASSLGWTEGTQYF.

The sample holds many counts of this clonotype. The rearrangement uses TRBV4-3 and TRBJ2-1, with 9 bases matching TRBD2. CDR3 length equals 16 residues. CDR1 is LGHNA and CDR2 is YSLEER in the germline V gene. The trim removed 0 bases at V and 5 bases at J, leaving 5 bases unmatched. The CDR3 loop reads CASSQDRAGGHNEQFF. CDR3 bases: TGCGCCAGCAGCCAAGATAGGGCGGGGGGGCACAATGAGCAGTTCTTC.

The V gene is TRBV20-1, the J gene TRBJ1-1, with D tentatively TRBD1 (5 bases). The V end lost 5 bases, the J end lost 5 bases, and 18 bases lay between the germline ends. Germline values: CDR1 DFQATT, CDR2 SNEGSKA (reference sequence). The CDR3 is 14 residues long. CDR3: CSAWRGARNTEAFF. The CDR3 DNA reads TGCAGTGCTTGGAGGGGCGCGAGGAATACTGAAGCTTTCTTT.

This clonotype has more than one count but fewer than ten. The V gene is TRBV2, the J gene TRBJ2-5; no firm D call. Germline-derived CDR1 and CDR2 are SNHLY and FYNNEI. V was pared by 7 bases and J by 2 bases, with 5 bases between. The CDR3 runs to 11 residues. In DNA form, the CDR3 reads TGTGCCAGCATGAGGCAAGAGACCCAGTACTTC. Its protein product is CASMRQETQYF.

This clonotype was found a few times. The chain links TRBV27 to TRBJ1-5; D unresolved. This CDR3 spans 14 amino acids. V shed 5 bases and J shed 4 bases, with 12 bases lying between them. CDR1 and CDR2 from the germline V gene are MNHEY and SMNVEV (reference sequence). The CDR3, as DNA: TGTGCCAGCAGTCCGGGAGTCTGGAATCAGCCCCAGCATTTT. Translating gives CASSPGVWNQPQHF.

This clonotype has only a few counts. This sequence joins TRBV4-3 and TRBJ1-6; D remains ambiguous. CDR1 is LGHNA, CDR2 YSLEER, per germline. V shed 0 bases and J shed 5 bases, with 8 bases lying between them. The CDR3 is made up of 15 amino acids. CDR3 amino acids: CASSQDAADNSPLHF. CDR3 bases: TGCGCCAGCAGCCAAGATGCGGCAGATAATTCACCCCTCCACTTT.